The 26 T cell receptor beta chains given below trace back to one sample, sequenced in a study of CD8 T cells in ankylosing spondylitis. One entry per CDR3 protein results from TCRdb running MiXCR on the 5' RACE reads. Of under 130,000 distinct CDR3 sequences listed, around 24% are singletons. Sequencing used synovial fluid, either unsorted or a sorted T cell fraction (not recorded which). Receptor source: a male donor with ankylosing spondylitis.

The V gene is TRBV29-1, the J gene TRBJ1-4; no reliable D call. The germline V gene encodes CDR1 SQVTM and CDR2 ANQGSEA. V was trimmed by 4 bases and J by 6 bases, leaving 12 bases between them. CDR3 length: 13 amino acids. CDR3 nucleotide sequence: TGCAGCGTTGTGGAGGGCGGCGATGAAAAACTGTTTTTT. This translates into CSVVEGGDEKLFF.

This clonotype has more than one count but fewer than ten. The gene calls are TRBV19 and TRBJ2-2; D remains unclear. From germline, CDR1 is LNHDA and CDR2 SQIVND (reference sequence). V gave up 5 bases and J gave up 4 bases, with 2 bases separating them. The CDR3 extends over 11 amino acids. CDR3 nucleotides: TGTGCCAGTAGTGTCACCGGGGAGCTGTTTTTT. Translated, it gives CASSVTGELFF.

This clonotype was detected a few times. The chain has TRBV11-1 and TRBJ2-7; perhaps TRBD2 as D (5 bases). Germline V gene sequence: CDR1 SGHAT, CDR2 FQDESV (reference sequence). V was shortened by 2 bases and J by 0 bases, with 20 bases between the two germline ends. CDR3 size: 18 residues. In DNA form, the CDR3 reads TGTGCCAGCAGCTTACCCGGAGGCAGCGTACTAAGCTCCTACGAGCAGTACTTC. This translates into CASSLPGGSVLSSYEQYF.

The chain recombines TRBV30 with TRBJ2-1; TRBD1 aligns across 9 bases. With V trimmed by 5 bases and J by 5 bases, 7 bases remained unmatched. CDR3 length: 14 residues. Germline V lookup: CDR1 GTSNPN, CDR2 SVGIG (reference sequence). The CDR3 nucleotides read TGTGCCTGGGGAACAGGGGGCTATAACAATGAGCAGTTCTTC. Protein product: CAWGTGGYNNEQFF.

This clonotype has only a few counts. The rearrangement uses TRBV14 and TRBJ1-1, with unresolved D. The V and J ends lost 2 bases and 5 bases respectively, with 9 bases between them. Germline-derived CDR1 and CDR2 are SGHDN and FVKESK. The CDR3 sequence is 13 residues long. In nucleotides, the CDR3 is TGTGCCAGCAGCCAATCTCCCAGGACTGAAGCTTTCTTT. It is translated as CASSQSPRTEAFF.

This clonotype has just a few counts. The chain uses TRBV5-1 and TRBJ2-2; TRBD2 matches 10 bases. V shed 0 bases, J shed 6 bases, and the junction held 2 bases outside the gene matches. This CDR3 spans 15 amino acids. CDR1 and CDR2 from the germline V gene are SGHRS and YFSETQ. CDR3: CASSLEREGPGELFF. DNA for the CDR3: TGCGCCAGCAGCTTGGAGCGGGAGGGCCCCGGGGAGCTGTTTTTT. The full variable domain, in which reference TRBV5-1 and TRBJ2-2 provide the parts outside the CDR3, is KAGVTQTPRYLIKTRGQQVTLSCSPISGHRSVSWYQQTPGQGLQFLFEYFSETQRNKGNFPGRFSGRQFSNSRSEMNVSTLELGDSALYLCASSLEREGPGELFFGEGSRLTVL.

The chain has TRBV6-2 or TRBV6-3 and TRBJ1-3, with a weak D call TRBD1 (6 bases). V lost 8 bases and J 2 bases, leaving 13 bases between the germline ends. Per the germline V gene, CDR1 is MNHEY and CDR2 is SVGEGT. CDR3 length: 14 residues. Here the CDR3 reads CASGTTGPGNTIYF. In nucleotides, the CDR3 is TGTGCCAGCGGAACGACAGGACCTGGAAACACCATATATTTT.

This clonotype has more than one count but fewer than ten. The genes are TRBV7-2 and TRBJ1-2; no firm D call. Germline assignment: CDR1 SGHTA and CDR2 FQGNSA. This CDR3 comprises 14 residues. Trimming stripped 4 bases from V and 3 bases from J, with 12 bases between. CDR3 protein: CASSSGVGYYGYTF. DNA for the CDR3: TGTGCCAGCAGCTCTGGTGTGGGTTACTATGGCTACACCTTC.

The V and J genes are TRBV11-2 and TRBJ2-7; D gene unclear. Trimming cost V 4 bases and J 0 bases, with 7 bases left between them. The CDR3 sequence is 13 residues long. Germline values: CDR1 SGHAT, CDR2 FQNNGV. In DNA, the CDR3 is TGTGCCAGCAGCTCCGTGGGCTCCTACGAGCAGTACGTC. Protein: CASSSVGSYEQYV.

This clonotype showed up just a few times. The V call is TRBV20-1, the J call TRBJ1-5, with TRBD1 as a possible D gene (5 bases). Germline V gene lookup returns CDR1 DFQATT and CDR2 SNEGSKA (reference sequence). The CDR3 extends over 13 amino acids. The V and J ends lost 3 bases and 7 bases respectively, with 13 bases between them. CDR3 sequence: CSARGDAIQPQHF. DNA of the CDR3: TGCAGTGCTAGGGGGGATGCAATACAGCCCCAGCATTTT.

The V call is TRBV5-1, the J call TRBJ2-7; 8 nucleotides match TRBD1. V lost 1 base and J lost 0; bases outside the gene matches: 9. This CDR3 spans 17 amino acids. In germline, CDR1 is SGHRS, CDR2 YFSETQ. Here the CDR3 DNA reads TGCGCCAGCAGCTTGATGGGCGGGACAGGTTTCTCCTACGAGCAGTACTTC. It yields the protein CASSLMGGTGFSYEQYF.

This clonotype has more than one count but fewer than ten. The V and J genes are TRBV12-5 and TRBJ2-1, with D uncertain. The CDR3 is 16 amino acids. The V end was cut by 0 bases, the J end by 1 base, with 10 bases between. CDR1 and CDR2 (germline): LGHNT, FRNRAP. The CDR3 DNA follows: TGTGCTAGTGGTTTGGTAACGGGTAAATCCTACAATGAGCAGTTCTTC. This gives the protein CASGLVTGKSYNEQFF.

The chain uses TRBV18 and TRBJ2-7; 7 bases fit TRBD1. V trimming: 5 bases; J trimming: 3 bases; junction bases outside the gene matches: 7. The germline gives CDR1 KGHSH, CDR2 LQKENI. The CDR3 totals 14 residues. CDR3 coding DNA: TGTGCCAGCTCAACAGGGGCTGGCTTCTACGAGCAGTACGTC. As protein: CASSTGAGFYEQYV.

The chain couples TRBV13 to TRBJ2-7; perhaps D is TRBD1 or TRBD2 (6 bases each). The CDR3 runs 15 residues. V lost 2 bases and J lost 2, with 13 bases in between. The germline V gene encodes CDR1 PRHDT and CDR2 FYEKMQ (reference sequence). The CDR3 DNA follows: TGTGCCAGCAGCTTACGCGGGACATTTCCCTACGAGCAGTACGTC. It specifies CASSLRGTFPYEQYV.

This clonotype was found many times. The chain links TRBV5-5 to TRBJ2-2, with D perhaps assigned TRBD1 or TRBD2 (5 bases each). The V and J ends lost 6 bases and 0 bases respectively, with 15 bases between them. Germline values: CDR1 SGHKS, CDR2 YYEKEE (reference sequence). The CDR3 loop spans 16 amino acids. This CDR3 reads CASNRRGAPNTGELFF. The CDR3 coding sequence is TGTGCCAGCAACCGCCGGGGCGCCCCGAACACCGGGGAGCTGTTTTTT.

The CDR3 DNA reads TGCGCCAGCAGCCAAACTTCACAGGGAAGCCTCTATGGCTACACCTTC. Protein: CASSQTSQGSLYGYTF. This sequence joins TRBV4-1 and TRBJ1-2; a weak D match, TRBD1 (6 bases). Trimming removed 2 bases at V and 4 bases at J, with 17 bases between. The CDR3 runs 16 residues. Germline loops: CDR1 MGHRA, CDR2 YSYEKL.

V usage is TRBV6-4 and J usage is TRBJ2-3, with a weak D call TRBD1 (5 bases). Looked up from germline, CDR1 is MRHNA and CDR2 is SNTAGT. Trimming cost V 6 bases and J 0 bases, with 10 bases left between them. The CDR3 loop spans 14 amino acids. CDR3 nucleotide sequence: TGTGCCAGCAGCCCCGACAGAAGCACAGATACGCAGTATTTT. Its protein is CASSPDRSTDTQYF.

This clonotype was seen repeatedly, ten times or more. The CDR3 loop reads CASSLRKNTEAFF. Written as DNA, the CDR3 is TGTGCCAGCAGTTTACGGAAGAACACTGAAGCTTTCTTT. The chain couples TRBV12-3 or TRBV12-4 to TRBJ1-1, with D unresolved. This CDR3 contains 13 residues. With 2 bases removed from V and 1 base from J, the gap between germline ends came to 5 bases.

This clonotype was seen more than once but under ten times. The chain uses TRBV4-2 and TRBJ1-3, with D unclear. V was cut by 4 bases and J by 1 base, with 8 bases left in between. This CDR3 is built from 14 residues. Germline assignment: CDR1 LGHNA and CDR2 YNFKEQ. DNA of the CDR3: TGTGCCAGCAGCCCCTCGGCATCTGGAAACACCATATATTTT. It encodes CASSPSASGNTIYF.

The chain links TRBV10-2 to TRBJ1-5, with a tentative D call TRBD1 (5 bases). V lost 8 bases to trimming and J lost 1 base, with 15 bases between them. CDR1 is WSHSY and CDR2 is SAAADI in the germline V gene. The CDR3 length is 15 residues. The CDR3 coding sequence is TGCGCCAGCCGGGACGGACCGGGCAGCAATCAGCCCCAGCATTTT. It is translated as CASRDGPGSNQPQHF.

This clonotype turned up a few times. This chain connects TRBV5-1 to TRBJ2-1; a possible D gene is TRBD2 (5 bases). Germline CDR1 SGHRS, CDR2 YFSETQ. The CDR3 runs to 16 residues. V was clipped by 4 bases and J by 5 bases, with 19 bases between them. CDR3 coding DNA: TGCGCCAGCAGCCCAGACCCGGGATCGCAAAACAATGAGCAGTTCTTC. Protein product: CASSPDPGSQNNEQFF.

Only one count was recorded for this clonotype. At one end, the junction sequence differs from germline, possibly due to a read error. The chain is built from TRBV13 and TRBJ2-2, with a weak D call TRBD2 (5 bases). The germline V gene encodes CDR1 PRHDT and CDR2 FYEKMQ (reference sequence). This CDR3 is 14 amino acids long. The CDR3 is CASRLGHLPGELFF. The CDR3 bases are TGTGCCAGCAGACTAGGCCATTTGCCCGGTGAGCTGTTTTTT. Variable domain in full (rest from reference TRBV13 and TRBJ2-2): AAGVIQSPRHLIKEKRETATLKCYPIPRHDTVYWYQQGPGQDPQFLISFYEKMQSDKGSIPDRFSAQQFSDYHSELNMSSLELGDSALYFCASRLGHLPGELFFGEGSRLTVL.

The chain's CDR3 is CASSKEGPSGLGDQETQYF. The CDR3 region has the DNA TGTGCCAGCAGCAAGGAGGGCCCTTCGGGACTAGGGGACCAAGAGACCCAGTACTTC. The chain links TRBV3-1 to TRBJ2-5; 8 bases fit TRBD2. Germline assignment: CDR1 LGHDT and CDR2 YNNKEL (reference sequence). The CDR3 contains 19 residues. J lost 0 bases, V lost 5 bases, and 17 bases had no gene match.

This clonotype was seen only a few times. The J gene is TRBJ2-5, the V gene TRBV20-1; D remains unclear. Germline V gene data show CDR1 as DFQATT and CDR2 as SNEGSKA (reference sequence). The CDR3 covers 12 residues. Trimming removed 6 bases from V and 2 bases from J, with 10 bases in between. CDR3 coding DNA: TGCAGTGCCTATGCCGGACAAGAGACCCAGTACTTC. It is translated as CSAYAGQETQYF.

This clonotype was detected a few times. This sequence joins TRBV4-2 and TRBJ1-6, with D hard to call. This CDR3 has 17 amino acids. In germline, CDR1 is LGHNA, CDR2 YNFKEQ. V was trimmed by 0 bases and J by 4 bases, leaving 13 bases between them. The CDR3 nucleotides read TGTGCCAGCAGCCAAGATAGTGGGTTCACATATAATTCACCCCTCCACTTT. It yields the protein CASSQDSGFTYNSPLHF.

This chain links TRBV15 with TRBJ1-5; no clear D. From germline, CDR1 is LNHNV and CDR2 YYDKDF (reference sequence). The V end lost 3 bases, the J end lost 3 bases, and 9 bases lay between the germline ends. This CDR3 is 14 amino acids long. DNA of the CDR3: TGTGCCACCAGCAGTGGACTGTTCAATCAGCCCCAGCATTTT. It is translated as CATSSGLFNQPQHF. The variable domain in full, with the rest retrieved from reference TRBV15 and TRBJ1-5, is DAMVIQNPRYQVTQFGKPVTLSCSQTLNHNVMYWYQQKSSQAPKLLFHYYDKDFNNEADTPDNFQSRRPNTSFCFLDIRSPGLGDTAMYLCATSSGLFNQPQHFGDGTRLSIL.